Listed below are T cell receptor beta chains from one sample, sequenced in a study of blood T cells in healthy people across ages. TCRdb redid the calling of the 5' RACE reads with MiXCR, one entry per CDR3 protein. The repertoire includes about 1.7 million distinct CDR3 sequences, approximately 30% of them detected once, and roughly 8.2% sits in the top ten. The sequencing input was blood. The receptors stem from a woman under 40 in good health. Each CDR3 is given with its conserved first and last residue. A D gene is named only where the DNA matches it firmly. Not every row has a clone size; where given, it reads once, few, many or a size class.

len	abundance	v_gene	d_gene	j_gene	CDR3aa	CDR3nt
16	few	TRBV28	-	TRBJ2-6	CASNLGSFSGANVLTF	TGTGCCAGCAATTTAGGCTCCTTCTCTGGGGCCAACGTCCTGACTTTC
17	many	TRBV11-2	-	TRBJ2-3	CASSLARGAPVTDTQYF	TGTGCCAGCAGCTTAGCGAGGGGGGCGCCTGTAACAGATACGCAGTATTTT
13	-	TRBV20-1	TRBD2	TRBJ2-5	CSARGLASETKYF	TGCAGTGCACGGGGACTAGCTTCGGAGACCAAGTACTTC
15	-	TRBV5-6	TRBD1	TRBJ2-7	CASSRGTAGFYEQYF	TGTGCCAGCAGCCGTGGGACAGCTGGTTTCTACGAGCAGTACTTC
15	-	TRBV2	TRBD2	TRBJ2-1	CASSERNSGSSEQFF	TGTGCCAGCAGTGAACGGAATAGCGGGAGCAGTGAGCAGTTCTTC
13	few	TRBV7-3	TRBD1	TRBJ1-2	CASSLRRGQGYTF	TGTGCCAGCAGCTTAAGGAGGGGGCAAGGCTACACCTTC
12	many	TRBV20-1	TRBD1	TRBJ1-2	CSAPDRGNGYTF	TGCAGTGCCCCTGACAGGGGGAATGGCTACACCTTC
16	-	TRBV7-2	TRBD1	TRBJ2-5	CACSFAGTGIQGTQYF	TGTGCCTGCAGCTTTGCCGGGACAGGGATCCAAGGGACCCAGTACTTC
13	-	TRBV15	-	TRBJ1-5	CATSRDLSQPQHF	TGTGCCACCAGCAGAGATCTGAGTCAGCCCCAGCATTTT
14	-	TRBV7-9	TRBD1	TRBJ1-6	CANREGQGNSPLHF	TGTGCCAACAGAGAGGGACAGGGAAATTCACCCCTCCACTTT
12	-	TRBV20-1	-	TRBJ2-7	CSAMQGTYEQYF	TGCAGTGCCATGCAGGGAACCTACGAGCAGTACTTC
16	few	TRBV9	-	TRBJ2-7	CASSPLGGAISYEQYF	TGTGCCAGCAGCCCCCTGGGGGGGGCTATCTCCTACGAGCAGTACTTC
11	-	TRBV7-9	-	TRBJ1-1	CASSTSGQAFF	TGTGCCAGCAGCACCTCAGGACAAGCTTTCTTT
14	few	TRBV7-9	-	TRBJ2-3	CANSSWTDTDTQYF	TGTGCCAACAGCTCTTGGACAGACACAGATACGCAGTATTTT
16	few	TRBV12-3/TRBV12-4	-	TRBJ2-1	CANSLDGRLIGNEQFF	TGTGCCAACAGTTTAGACGGACGACTGATAGGCAATGAGCAGTTCTTC
18	-	TRBV10-3	TRBD2	TRBJ2-6	CAISGGTSGSSGANVLTF	TGTGCCATCAGTGGGGGGACTAGCGGGAGCTCTGGGGCCAACGTCCTGACTTTC
18	few	TRBV7-6	-	TRBJ2-7	CASSPLLNLARGEYEQYF	TGTGCCAGCAGCCCCCTATTAAATCTAGCGAGGGGGGAGTACGAGCAGTACTTC
13	-	TRBV6-6	-	TRBJ1-1	CASSVPLNAEAFF	TGTGCCAGCAGTGTCCCCCTCAACGCTGAAGCTTTCTTT
16	-	TRBV7-2	-	TRBJ1-4	CASSYKRGRGNEKLFF	TGTGCCAGCAGCTACAAAAGGGGACGGGGAAATGAAAAACTGTTTTTT
14	few	TRBV20-1	-	TRBJ1-2	CSARTASPLYGYTF	TGCAGTGCTCGAACGGCATCCCCCCTCTATGGCTACACCTTC
16	few	TRBV5-1	-	TRBJ2-2	CASSDSPGLRTGELFF	TGCGCCAGCAGCGACTCTCCGGGACTCCGCACCGGGGAGCTGTTTTTT
14	few	TRBV7-2	-	TRBJ2-5	CAITRGTLQETQYF	TGTGCCATCACCCGAGGGACTTTACAAGAGACCCAGTACTTC
16	-	TRBV6-5	-	TRBJ1-6	CASRDYQLVGNSPLHF	TGTGCCAGCAGAGATTACCAGTTGGTGGGTAATTCACCCCTCCACTTT
14	-	TRBV6-2/TRBV6-3	-	TRBJ1-2	CASTKTRTSYGYTF	TGTGCCAGCACCAAAACCAGGACAAGCTATGGCTACACCTTC
13	few	TRBV4-2	-	TRBJ2-7	CASSQEGRQEQYF	TGTGCCAGCAGCCAAGAAGGTCGTCAGGAGCAGTACTTC
15	few	TRBV5-1	TRBD2	TRBJ2-5	CASSLTRGGRETQYF	TGCGCCAGCAGCTTGACGCGGGGGGGCCGGGAGACCCAGTACTTC
13	few	TRBV7-6	-	TRBJ1-1	CASTTGPKAVAFF	TGTGCCAGTACGACAGGCCCCAAGGCCGTGGCTTTCTTT
15	-	TRBV9	-	TRBJ2-1	CASSVGQNSYNEQFF	TGTGCCAGCAGCGTAGGTCAGAACTCCTACAATGAGCAGTTCTTC
16	few	TRBV20-1	TRBD2	TRBJ2-6	CSARDRGEPGANVLTF	TGCAGTGCTAGAGATCGGGGGGAGCCCGGGGCCAACGTCCTGACTTTC
16	many	TRBV9	-	TRBJ2-7	CASSVAGGARVSEQYF	TGTGCCAGCAGCGTAGCTGGTGGGGCAAGGGTGAGCGAGCAGTACTTC
17	once	TRBV12-3/TRBV12-4	-	TRBJ2-3	CASRLLTTGVIEDTQYF	TGTGCCAGCAGACTGCTAACGACGGGGGTGATTGAAGATACGCAGTATTTT
16	few	TRBV3-1	TRBD1	TRBJ2-7	CASSHPRGRLAYEQYF	TGTGCCAGCAGCCATCCCAGGGGGCGCCTAGCCTACGAGCAGTACTTC
15	many	TRBV4-2	TRBD1	TRBJ1-2	CASSQEYRGNYGYTF	TGTGCCAGCAGCCAAGAATACAGGGGCAACTATGGCTACACCTTC
12	many	TRBV20-1	TRBD1	TRBJ2-7	CSAGRTGNEQYF	TGCAGTGCTGGCAGGACAGGGAACGAGCAGTACTTC
14	few	TRBV10-2	-	TRBJ1-5	CASSLTELNQPQHF	TGCGCCAGCAGTCTGACAGAACTCAATCAGCCCCAGCATTTT
15	-	TRBV2	TRBD2	TRBJ2-1	CASRPGTSFSNEQFF	TGTGCCAGCAGACCCGGGACTAGCTTCTCCAATGAGCAGTTCTTC
15	few	TRBV2	TRBD2	TRBJ2-7	CASSFPQRGSYEQYF	TGTGCCAGCAGTTTTCCGCAGCGGGGTTCCTACGAGCAGTACTTC
14	-	TRBV9	-	TRBJ2-7	CASSGGGSAYEQYF	TGTGCCAGCAGCGGAGGAGGGTCCGCCTACGAGCAGTACTTC
16	many	TRBV7-9	TRBD2	TRBJ2-3	CASSDASGSITDTQYF	TGTGCCAGCAGCGACGCTAGCGGGAGCATCACAGATACGCAGTATTTT
14	-	TRBV20-1	TRBD2	TRBJ2-7	CSARGTSGRVEQYF	TGCAGTGCTAGAGGGACTAGCGGGAGGGTCGAGCAGTACTTC
11	-	TRBV19	-	TRBJ1-2	CASQGIYGYTF	TGTGCCAGCCAGGGCATCTATGGCTACACCTTC
15	-	TRBV7-2	-	TRBJ1-2	CASRQGWARGNGYTF	TGTGCCAGCAGGCAAGGGTGGGCCAGGGGTAATGGCTACACCTTC
16	-	TRBV14	-	TRBJ1-2	CASSQGGRAQKDGYTF	TGTGCCAGCAGTCAAGGCGGCAGGGCCCAAAAGGATGGCTACACCTTC
14	-	TRBV2	-	TRBJ2-1	CASGIKDFYNEQFF	TGTGCCAGCGGGATCAAGGACTTCTACAATGAGCAGTTCTTC
13	-	TRBV29-1	-	TRBJ1-1	CSVDDFLNTEAFF	TGCAGCGTTGATGACTTCCTGAACACTGAAGCTTTCTTT
12	few	TRBV6-6	-	TRBJ1-5	CASNRENQPQHF	TGTGCCAGCAACAGGGAGAATCAGCCCCAGCATTTT
17	few	TRBV12-3/TRBV12-4	-	TRBJ1-3	CASSFRRGGARGNTIYF	TGTGCCAGCAGTTTCCGCCGGGGGGGGGCGCGAGGAAACACCATATATTTT
15	few	TRBV7-9	TRBD2	TRBJ2-1	CASSSGLAGDGEQFF	TGTGCCAGCAGCTCGGGACTAGCGGGAGATGGTGAGCAGTTCTTC
15	once	TRBV9	TRBD2	TRBJ2-5	CASSVGPGGPETQYF	TGTGCCAGCAGCGTAGGGCCGGGGGGGCCAGAGACCCAGTACTTC
14	-	TRBV19	TRBD2	TRBJ2-1	CASNGGGTYNEQFF	TGTGCCAGTAATGGCGGGGGGACCTACAATGAGCAGTTCTTC
15	many	TRBV5-1	-	TRBJ2-7	CASSLDWTLSYEQYF	TGCGCCAGCAGCTTGGATTGGACCCTTTCCTACGAGCAGTACTTC